This T cell receptor (beta chain) originates from a study of blood T cell repertoires in COVID-19. Study at large: COVID-19 samples, acute and convalescent, were from the United States, Italy and Spain. In each case, the material was cDNA or gDNA derived from T cells, B-cell-depleted T cells, or PBMCs.

Under the authors' procedure: Cell counts per sample came from amplifying reference gene primers. The table came from immunoSEQ multiplex PCR; TCRdb's copy has only in-frame clones and leaves some out. From that table come the V and J calls and clone size; the DNA was used to work out D and trimming. The table lists about 220,000 clones, around 82% of them singletons. This CDR3 spans 13 amino acids. Trimming at V came to 6 bases and at J to 8 bases, leaving 5 bases not matched to a gene. The gene calls are TRBV12-3 or TRBV12-4 and TRBJ1-3, with 9 bases aligning to TRBD1. The clonotype originates from a woman in her 70s with acute or convalescent COVID-19. Sample: peripheral blood. CDR3 sequence (DNA): TGTGCCAGCAGAAGCGACAGGGGGGACACCATATATTTT. Translated, it gives CASRSDRGDTIYF.